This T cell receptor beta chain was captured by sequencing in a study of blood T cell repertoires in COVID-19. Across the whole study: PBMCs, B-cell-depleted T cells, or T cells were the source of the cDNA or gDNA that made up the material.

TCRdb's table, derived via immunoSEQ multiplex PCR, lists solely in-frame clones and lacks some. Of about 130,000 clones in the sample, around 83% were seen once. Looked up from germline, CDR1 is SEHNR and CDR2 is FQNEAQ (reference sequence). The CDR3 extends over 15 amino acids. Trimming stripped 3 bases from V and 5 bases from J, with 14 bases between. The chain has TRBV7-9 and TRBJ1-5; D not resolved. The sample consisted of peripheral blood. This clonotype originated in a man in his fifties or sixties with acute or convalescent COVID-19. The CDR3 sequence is CASSFTGSGDQPQHF. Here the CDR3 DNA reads TGTGCCAGCAGCTTTACTGGATCGGGTGATCAGCCCCAGCATTTT. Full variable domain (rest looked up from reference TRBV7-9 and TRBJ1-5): DTGVSQNPRHKITKRGQNVTFRCDPISEHNRLYWYRQTLGQGPEFLTYFQNEAQLEKSRLLSDRFSAERPKGSFSTLEIQRTEQGDSAMYLCASSFTGSGDQPQHFGDGTRLSIL.